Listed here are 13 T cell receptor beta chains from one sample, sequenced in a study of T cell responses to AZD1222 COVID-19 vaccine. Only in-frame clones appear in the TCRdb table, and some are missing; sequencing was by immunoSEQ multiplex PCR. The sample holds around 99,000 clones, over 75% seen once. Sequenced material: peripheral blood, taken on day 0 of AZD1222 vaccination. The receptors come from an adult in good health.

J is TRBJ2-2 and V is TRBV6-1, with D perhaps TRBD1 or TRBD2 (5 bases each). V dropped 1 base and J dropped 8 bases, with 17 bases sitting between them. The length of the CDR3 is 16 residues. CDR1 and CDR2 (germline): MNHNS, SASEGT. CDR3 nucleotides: TGTGCCAGCAGTGAAGTGGGGATCCGGGGCGAAGGGGAGCTGTTTTTT. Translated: CASSEVGIRGEGELFF.

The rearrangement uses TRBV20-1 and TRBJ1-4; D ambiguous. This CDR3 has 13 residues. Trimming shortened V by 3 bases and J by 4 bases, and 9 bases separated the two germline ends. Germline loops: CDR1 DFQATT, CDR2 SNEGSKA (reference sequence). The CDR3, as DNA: TGCAGTGCTAGTTTGGGGAGTAATGAAAAACTGTTTTTT. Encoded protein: CSASLGSNEKLFF.

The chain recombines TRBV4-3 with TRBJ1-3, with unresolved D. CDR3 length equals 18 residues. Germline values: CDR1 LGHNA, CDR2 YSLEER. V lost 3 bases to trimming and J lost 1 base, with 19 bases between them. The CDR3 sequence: CASSQSPAQIQSGNTIYF. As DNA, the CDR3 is TGCGCCAGCAGCCAGTCCCCCGCCCAGATCCAATCTGGAAACACCATATATTTT.

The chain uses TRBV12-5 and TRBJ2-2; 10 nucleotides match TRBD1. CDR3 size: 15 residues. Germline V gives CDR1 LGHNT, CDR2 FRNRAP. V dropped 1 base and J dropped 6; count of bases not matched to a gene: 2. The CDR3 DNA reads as TGTGCTAGTGGTTTGGCGGGACAGGGGTCCGGGGAGCTGTTTTTT. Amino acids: CASGLAGQGSGELFF.

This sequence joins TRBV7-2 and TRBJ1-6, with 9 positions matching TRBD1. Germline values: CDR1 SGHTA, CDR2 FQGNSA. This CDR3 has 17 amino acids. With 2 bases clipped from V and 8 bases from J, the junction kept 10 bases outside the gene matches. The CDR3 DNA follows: TGTGCCAGCAGCTTAATGGGGCCCGGGGACAGGGATTCACCCCTCCACTTT. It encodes CASSLMGPGDRDSPLHF. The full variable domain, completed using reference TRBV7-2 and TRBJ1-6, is GAGVSQSPSNKVTEKGKDVELRCDPISGHTALYWYRQSLGQGLEFLIYFQGNSAPDKSGLPSDRFSAERTGGSVSTLTIQRTQQEDSAVYLCASSLMGPGDRDSPLHFGNGTRLTVT.

The chain's CDR3 is CASRLKENRADQETQYF. The CDR3 DNA follows: TGTGCAAGTCGATTAAAAGAAAACAGGGCCGACCAAGAGACCCAGTACTTC. The chain combines TRBV12-2 with TRBJ2-5; TRBD1 is the table's D call, not checked against the DNA. TRBV12-2 is assigned pseudogene status. The CDR3 contains 17 residues.

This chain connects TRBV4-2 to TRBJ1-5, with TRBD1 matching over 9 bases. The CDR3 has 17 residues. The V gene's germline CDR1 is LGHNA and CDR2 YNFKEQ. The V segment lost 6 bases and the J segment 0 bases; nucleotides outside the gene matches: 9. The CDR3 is CASSHTPGQGSNQPQHF. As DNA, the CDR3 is TGTGCCAGCAGTCATACCCCGGGACAGGGTAGCAATCAGCCCCAGCATTTT.

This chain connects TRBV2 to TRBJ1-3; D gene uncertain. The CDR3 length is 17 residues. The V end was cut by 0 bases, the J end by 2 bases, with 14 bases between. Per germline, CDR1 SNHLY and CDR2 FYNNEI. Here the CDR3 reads CASSEAPIQSPGNTIYF. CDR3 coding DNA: TGTGCCAGCAGTGAAGCGCCAATACAGTCCCCTGGAAACACCATATATTTT.

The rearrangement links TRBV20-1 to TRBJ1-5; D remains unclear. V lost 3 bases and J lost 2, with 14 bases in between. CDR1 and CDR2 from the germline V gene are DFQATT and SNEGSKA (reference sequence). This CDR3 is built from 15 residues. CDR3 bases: TGCAGTGCTAGTCTTTGGGGTTTCGGCAATCAGCCCCAGCATTTT. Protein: CSASLWGFGNQPQHF.

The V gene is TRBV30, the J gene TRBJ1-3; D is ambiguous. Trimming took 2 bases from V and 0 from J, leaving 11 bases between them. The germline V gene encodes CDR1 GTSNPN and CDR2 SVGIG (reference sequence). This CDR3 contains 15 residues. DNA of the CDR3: TGTGCCTGGAGTATTGACCCCAGCTCTGGAAACACCATATATTTT. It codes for CAWSIDPSSGNTIYF.

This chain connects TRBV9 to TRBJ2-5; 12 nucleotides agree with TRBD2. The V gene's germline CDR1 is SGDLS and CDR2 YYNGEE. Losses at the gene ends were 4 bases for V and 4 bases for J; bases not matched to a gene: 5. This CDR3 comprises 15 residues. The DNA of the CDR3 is TGTGCCAGCAGCAAACGGACTAGCGGGATAGAGACCCAGTACTTC. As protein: CASSKRTSGIETQYF.

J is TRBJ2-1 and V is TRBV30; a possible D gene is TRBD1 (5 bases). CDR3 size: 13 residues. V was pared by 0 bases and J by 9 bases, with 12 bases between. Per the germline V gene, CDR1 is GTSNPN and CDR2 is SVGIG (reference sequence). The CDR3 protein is CAWSVWGGSEQFF. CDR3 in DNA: TGTGCCTGGAGTGTATGGGGCGGCAGTGAGCAGTTCTTC.

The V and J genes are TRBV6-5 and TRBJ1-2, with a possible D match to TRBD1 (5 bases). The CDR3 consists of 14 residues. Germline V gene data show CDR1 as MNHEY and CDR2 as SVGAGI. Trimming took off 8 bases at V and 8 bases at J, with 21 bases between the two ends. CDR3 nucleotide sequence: TGTGCCAGCTTACTAGGGCCAGGGTCTCTGGGCTACACCTTC. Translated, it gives CASLLGPGSLGYTF.